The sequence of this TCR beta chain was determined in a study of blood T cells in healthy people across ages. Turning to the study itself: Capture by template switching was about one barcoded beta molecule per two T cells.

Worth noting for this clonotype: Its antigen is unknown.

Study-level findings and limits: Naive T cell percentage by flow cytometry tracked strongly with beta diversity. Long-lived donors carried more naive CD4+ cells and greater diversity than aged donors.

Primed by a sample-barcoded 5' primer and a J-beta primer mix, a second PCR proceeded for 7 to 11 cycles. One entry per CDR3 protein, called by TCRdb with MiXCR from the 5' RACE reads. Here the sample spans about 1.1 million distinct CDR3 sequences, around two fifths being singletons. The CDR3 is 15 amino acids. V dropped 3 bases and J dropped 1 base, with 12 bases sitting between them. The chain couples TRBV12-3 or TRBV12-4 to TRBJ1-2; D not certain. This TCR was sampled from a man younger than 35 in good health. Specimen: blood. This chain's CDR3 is CASSFRRAFNYGYTF. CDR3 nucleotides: TGTGCCAGCAGTTTCCGGCGTGCCTTTAACTATGGCTACACCTTC.